One sample yielded the 20 T cell receptor beta chains listed below, sequenced in a study of blood T cell repertoires in COVID-19. Clones were read by immunoSEQ multiplex PCR, and TCRdb kept only the in-frame ones, dropping some. Found here are about 200,000 clones, roughly 90% of them singletons; the top ten hold roughly 4.9%. Sample: PBMCs or T cells enriched from blood (not recorded which). Every receptor here comes from a woman in her twenties or thirties who had been exposed to COVID-19.

This chain connects TRBV7-2 to TRBJ1-1; tentative D call: TRBD1 (5 bases). This CDR3 spans 13 amino acids. From germline, CDR1 is SGHTA and CDR2 FQGNSA. The ends were cut back, 8 bases at V and 1 base at J, with 11 bases in the middle. The CDR3 DNA reads TGTGCCAGCTCGCGGGACTGGAACACTGAAGCTTTCTTT. Protein sequence: CASSRDWNTEAFF.

The chain recombines TRBV5-4 with TRBJ2-1; no clear D. Between the trimmed V and J ends, which lost 2 bases and 4 bases, there was a span of 13 bases. Germline V CDR1 and CDR2: SGHNT, YYREEE (reference sequence). The CDR3 covers 15 residues. The CDR3 sequence is CASSFSWADYNEQFF. The CDR3 nucleotides are TGTGCCAGCAGCTTCTCCTGGGCTGATTACAATGAGCAGTTCTTC.

The chain has TRBV11-3 and TRBJ1-2, with 7 bases identical to TRBD1. V shed 1 base and J 1 base; nucleotides not matched to a gene: 3. The CDR3 has 15 amino acids. The germline V gene has CDR1 SGHNT and CDR2 YENEEA. The CDR3: CASSLVRDSNYGYTF. The CDR3 nucleotides are TGTGCCAGCAGCTTAGTACGGGACAGTAACTATGGCTACACCTTC. Complete variable domain (other parts from reference TRBV11-3 and TRBJ1-2): EAGVVQSPRYKIIEKKQPVAFWCNPISGHNTLYWYLQNLGQGPELLIRYENEEAVDDSQLPKDRFSAERLKGVDSTLKIQPAELGDSAVYLCASSLVRDSNYGYTFGSGTRLTVV.

This clone was picked up one time. The V gene is TRBV30, the J gene TRBJ1-2; no clear D. The V gene's germline CDR1 is GTSNPN and CDR2 SVGIG (reference sequence). Trimming took 1 base from V and 4 from J, leaving 10 bases between them. The CDR3 runs 13 residues. The CDR3 bases are TGTGCCTGGAGTGACGGAGGATCCTATGGCTACACCTTC. Amino acids: CAWSDGGSYGYTF. Variable domain in full (rest from reference TRBV30 and TRBJ1-2): SQTIHQWPATLVQPVGSPLSLECTVEGTSNPNLYWYRQAAGRGLQLLFYSVGIGQISSEVPQNLSASRPQDRQFILSSKKLLLSDSGFYLCAWSDGGSYGYTFGSGTRLTVV.

The J gene is TRBJ2-1, the V gene TRBV7-9; TRBD2 matches at 10 bases. The CDR3 spans 16 residues. Germline assignment: CDR1 SEHNR and CDR2 FQNEAQ (reference sequence). V trimming: 5 bases; J trimming: 2 bases; junction bases outside the gene matches: 6. The CDR3 bases are TGTGCCAGCAGCGCCCAGGGACTAGCGACCTACAATGAGCAGTTCTTC. Translated, it gives CASSAQGLATYNEQFF.

The V call is TRBV25-1, the J call TRBJ2-7, with TRBD1 identical over 10 bases. Germline V CDR1 and CDR2: MGHDK, SYGVNS. The J segment lost 9 bases and the V segment lost 1 base, leaving 9 bases of the junction unmatched. This CDR3 is 15 amino acids long. DNA for the CDR3: TGTGCCAGCAGTGAATTTGGGGACAGGGGATTCGGGCAGTACTTC. Its protein product is CASSEFGDRGFGQYF.

J is TRBJ2-5 and V is TRBV11-2; D might be TRBD1 (6 bases). Between the trimmed V and J ends, which lost 3 bases and 4 bases, there was a span of 15 bases. The CDR3 consists of 15 residues. The V gene's germline CDR1 is SGHAT and CDR2 FQNNGV. The CDR3 nucleotides read TGTGCCAGCAGCTTCAATAGACAGGCTGGAGAGACCCAGTACTTC. Protein: CASSFNRQAGETQYF. Looking up the rest from reference TRBV11-2 and TRBJ2-5 gives the full variable domain: EAGVAQSPRYKIIEKRQSVAFWCNPISGHATLYWYQQILGQGPKLLIQFQNNGVVDDSQLPKDRFSAERLKGVDSTLKIQPAKLEDSAVYLCASSFNRQAGETQYFGPGTRLLVL.

The rearrangement uses TRBV5-4 and TRBJ2-5; 8 bases match TRBD1. Trimming at V came to 1 base and at J to 4 bases, leaving 12 bases not matched to a gene. The CDR3 runs to 17 residues. Germline CDR1 SGHNT, CDR2 YYREEE (reference sequence). This chain's CDR3 is CASSLRLGQGPAETQYF. The CDR3 DNA is TGTGCCAGCAGCTTGAGGCTTGGACAGGGCCCCGCAGAGACCCAGTACTTC.

The rearrangement joins TRBV2 to TRBJ2-3, with TRBD2 as a possible D gene (6 bases). Germline CDR1 reads SNHLY; CDR2 reads FYNNEI. V was shortened by 8 bases and J by 5 bases, with 20 bases between the two germline ends. The CDR3 has 15 residues. Here the CDR3 DNA reads TGTGCCAGCTTAGGGACTCCCGCGAAGGGAGATACGCAGTATTTT. Translating gives CASLGTPAKGDTQYF.

In its sample, this clone was seen once. The chain recombines TRBV24-1 with TRBJ1-2; perhaps TRBD1 as D (6 bases). The CDR3 loop spans 13 amino acids. Trimming pared 4 bases from V and 7 bases from J, leaving 12 bases between. Germline V gives CDR1 KGHDR, CDR2 SFDVKD. The CDR3 loop is CATSEDSITGYTF. CDR3 sequence (DNA): TGTGCCACCAGTGAGGACAGCATTACTGGCTACACCTTC.

The chain has TRBV29-1 and TRBJ1-1; a weak D match, TRBD1 (5 bases). V gave up 6 bases and J gave up 4 bases, with 18 bases separating them. Germline values: CDR1 SQVTM, CDR2 ANQGSEA. The CDR3 totals 14 residues. The CDR3 nucleotides read TGCAGCGTCCTTGGGACTCCAGAGAGCACTGAAGCTTTCTTT. This codes for CSVLGTPESTEAFF.

The chain couples TRBV30 to TRBJ1-6; D unclear. The CDR3 is made up of 14 amino acids. The V end lost 3 bases, the J end lost 10 bases, and 16 bases lay between the germline ends. CDR1 is GTSNPN, CDR2 SVGIG, per germline (reference sequence). The CDR3 sequence: CAWRLLIDGSPLHF. CDR3 bases: TGTGCCTGGAGGCTTCTAATCGACGGGTCACCCCTCCACTTT.

This chain connects TRBV2 to TRBJ2-7; a possible D gene is TRBD1 (5 bases). In germline, CDR1 is SNHLY, CDR2 FYNNEI. V lost 3 bases to trimming and J lost 0 bases, with 12 bases between them. The CDR3 runs 15 residues. DNA for the CDR3: TGTGCCAGCAGTGATTCCAGGGCCTTCTCCTACGAGCAGTACTTC. Its translation: CASSDSRAFSYEQYF.

This chain joins TRBV20-1 and TRBJ1-4, with 9 bases that match TRBD1. With V trimmed by 3 bases and J by 8 bases, 10 bases remained unmatched. CDR3 length equals 15 residues. Germline V CDR1 and CDR2: DFQATT, SNEGSKA (reference sequence). The CDR3 nucleotides are TGCAGTGCTAGTAAGCCGGGACAGGGCCTAGAAAAACTGTTTTTT. Protein: CSASKPGQGLEKLFF.

This clone showed up just a few times. The chain has TRBV7-3 and TRBJ2-2; D might be TRBD1 (6 bases). CDR3 length equals 15 residues. The V end lost 5 bases, the J end lost 1 base, and 11 bases lay between the germline ends. Germline lookup yields CDR1 SGHTA and CDR2 FQGTGA. CDR3 DNA sequence: TGTGCCAGCAGCCAAACGACAGGGAACACCGGGGAGCTGTTTTTT. Its protein is CASSQTTGNTGELFF.

The chain combines TRBV5-6 with TRBJ2-2; a weak D match, TRBD2 (6 bases). This CDR3 spans 14 amino acids. Germline V gene data show CDR1 as SGHDT and CDR2 as YYEEEE. V shed 1 base and J shed 10 bases, with 14 bases lying between them. The CDR3 coding sequence is TGTGCCAGCAGCTTGCCCGGGACTCCCGTGGAGCTGTTTTTT. Amino acid sequence: CASSLPGTPVELFF.

V usage is TRBV7-8 and J usage is TRBJ1-1; D is undetermined. V lost 5 bases, J lost 6 bases, and 19 bases lay in between. The germline V gene encodes CDR1 SGHVS and CDR2 FQNEAQ. The CDR3 has 15 amino acids. This CDR3 reads CASSPRLFGEAEAFF. The CDR3, as DNA: TGTGCCAGCAGCCCCAGGCTATTCGGGGAGGCTGAAGCTTTCTTT.

V usage is TRBV24-1 and J usage is TRBJ2-2; D uncertain. The CDR3 is 11 residues long. The germline CDR1 and CDR2 sequences are KGHDR and SFDVKD. Deletions cut 7 bases from V and 5 bases from J, with 4 bases between. CDR3 in amino acids: CATSQTGELFF. Here the CDR3 DNA reads TGTGCCACCAGCCAGACCGGGGAGCTGTTTTTT.

This chain joins TRBV4-1 and TRBJ1-4; 7 bases match TRBD1. Trimming removed 5 bases from V and 7 bases from J; junction bases left unmatched: 10. Germline loops: CDR1 MGHRA, CDR2 YSYEKL. This CDR3 region has 15 residues. In nucleotides, the CDR3 is TGCGCCAGCAGCTACCCCGGGACAGCCGTTGAAAAACTGTTTTTT. It is translated as CASSYPGTAVEKLFF.

The chain recombines TRBV18 with TRBJ1-1; D is uncertain. CDR1 and CDR2 from the germline V gene are KGHSH and LQKENI. V was cut by 1 base and J by 6 bases, with 21 bases left in between. The CDR3 covers 17 residues. The CDR3 DNA follows: TGTGCCAGCTCACCACGGGGTACCGACCTTGCGGGCGCTGAAGCTTTCTTT. Its translation: CASSPRGTDLAGAEAFF.